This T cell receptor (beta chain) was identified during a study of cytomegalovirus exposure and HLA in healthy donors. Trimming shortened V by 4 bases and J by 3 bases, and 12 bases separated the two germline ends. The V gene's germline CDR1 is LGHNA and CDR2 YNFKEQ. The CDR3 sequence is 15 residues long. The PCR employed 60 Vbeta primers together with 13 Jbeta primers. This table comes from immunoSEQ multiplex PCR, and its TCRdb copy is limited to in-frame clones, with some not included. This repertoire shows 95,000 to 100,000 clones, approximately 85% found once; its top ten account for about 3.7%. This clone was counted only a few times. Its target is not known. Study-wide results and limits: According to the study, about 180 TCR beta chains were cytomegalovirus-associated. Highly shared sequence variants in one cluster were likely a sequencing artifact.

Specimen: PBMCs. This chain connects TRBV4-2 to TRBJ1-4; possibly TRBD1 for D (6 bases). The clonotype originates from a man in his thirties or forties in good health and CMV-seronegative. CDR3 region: CASSLQTGANEKLFF. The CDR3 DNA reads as TGTGCCAGCAGCCTACAGACAGGCGCTAATGAAAAACTGTTTTTT.